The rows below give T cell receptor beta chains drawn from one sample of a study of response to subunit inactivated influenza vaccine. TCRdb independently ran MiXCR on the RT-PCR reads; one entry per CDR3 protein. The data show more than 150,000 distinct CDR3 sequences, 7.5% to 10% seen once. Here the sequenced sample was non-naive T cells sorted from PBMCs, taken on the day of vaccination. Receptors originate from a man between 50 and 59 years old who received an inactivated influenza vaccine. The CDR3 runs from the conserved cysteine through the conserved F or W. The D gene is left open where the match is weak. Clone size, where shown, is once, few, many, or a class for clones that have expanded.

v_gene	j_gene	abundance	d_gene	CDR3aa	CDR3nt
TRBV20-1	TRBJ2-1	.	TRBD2	CSAYRTRSNNEQFF	TGCAGTGCCTATAGGACTAGATCGAACAATGAGCAGTTCTTC
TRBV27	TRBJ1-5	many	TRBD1	CASKGQGDQPQHF	TGTGCCAGCAAGGGACAGGGCGATCAGCCCCAGCATTTT
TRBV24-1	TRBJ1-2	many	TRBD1	CATSDRTGDGYTF	TGTGCCACCAGTGACCGGACAGGGGACGGCTACACCTTC
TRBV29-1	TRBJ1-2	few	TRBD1	CSVVNRDRYGYTF	TGCAGCGTTGTAAACCGGGACAGATATGGCTACACCTTC
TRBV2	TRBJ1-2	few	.	CASQDGNYGYTF	TGTGCCAGTCAGGACGGGAACTATGGCTACACCTTC
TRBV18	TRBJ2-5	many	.	CASSPTAGETQYF	TGTGCCAGCTCACCAACAGCCGGGGAGACCCAGTACTTC
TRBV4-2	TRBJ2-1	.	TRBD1	CASSQSHRDRAYNEQFF	TGTGCCAGCAGCCAAAGCCACCGGGACAGAGCCTACAATGAGCAGTTCTTC
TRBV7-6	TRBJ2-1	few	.	CASTTGTPTSYNEQFF	TGTGCCAGCACGACCGGGACTCCAACGTCCTACAATGAGCAGTTCTTC
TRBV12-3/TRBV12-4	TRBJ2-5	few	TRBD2	CASTLGGYQETQYF	TGTGCCAGCACTCTGGGGGGGTACCAAGAGACCCAGTACTTC
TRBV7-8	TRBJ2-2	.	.	CASSRTTSNTGELFF	TGTGCCAGCAGCCGGACAACATCGAACACCGGGGAGCTGTTTTTT
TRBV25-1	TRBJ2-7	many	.	CASSDRVRYEQYF	TGTGCCAGCAGTGACCGGGTTAGGTACGAGCAGTACTTC
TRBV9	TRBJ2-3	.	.	CASSVGLAIRADTQYF	TGTGCCAGCAGCGTAGGTCTAGCTATACGGGCAGATACGCAGTATTTT
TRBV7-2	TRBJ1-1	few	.	CASSLAPGAAFF	TGTGCCAGCAGCTTAGCGCCAGGGGCGGCTTTCTTT
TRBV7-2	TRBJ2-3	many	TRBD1	CASEDRTSTDTQYF	TGTGCCAGTGAGGACAGGACTAGCACAGATACGCAGTATTTT
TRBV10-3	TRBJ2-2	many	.	CANSQQLGPFGELFF	TGTGCCAACTCCCAACAACTAGGACCCTTCGGGGAGCTGTTTTTT
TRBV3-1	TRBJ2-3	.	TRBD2	CASRVASGRTDTQYF	TGTGCCAGCAGGGTGGCTAGCGGGCGCACAGATACGCAGTATTTT
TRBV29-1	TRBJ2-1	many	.	CSVRWRDASHEQFF	TGCAGCGTCCGTTGGAGGGACGCCAGCCATGAGCAGTTCTTC
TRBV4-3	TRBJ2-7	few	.	CASSQGQAGFYEQYF	TGCGCCAGCAGCCAAGGACAAGCCGGGTTCTACGAGCAGTACTTC
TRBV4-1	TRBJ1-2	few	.	CASSMRGGENYGYTF	TGCGCCAGCAGCATGCGGGGGGGAGAAAACTATGGCTACACCTTC
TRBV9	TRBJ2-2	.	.	CASSVLQVTGELFF	TGTGCCAGCAGCGTTCTACAGGTCACCGGGGAGCTGTTTTTT
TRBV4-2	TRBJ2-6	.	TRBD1	CASSLTGGASGANVLTF	TGTGCCAGCTCCCTGACAGGGGGCGCCTCTGGGGCCAACGTCCTGACTTTC
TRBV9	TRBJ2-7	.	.	CASSVVDSSYEQYF	TGTGCCAGCAGCGTAGTGGACAGCTCCTACGAGCAGTACTTC
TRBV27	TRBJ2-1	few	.	CASSLDGSPYNEQFF	TGTGCCAGCAGTTTGGATGGGAGTCCCTACAATGAGCAGTTCTTC
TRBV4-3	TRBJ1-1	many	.	CASSLSGLTNTEAFF	TGCGCCAGCAGCCTATCGGGACTCACGAACACTGAAGCTTTCTTT
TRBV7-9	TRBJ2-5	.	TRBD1	CASSYWTGGIETQYF	TGTGCCAGCAGCTACTGGACAGGGGGCATAGAGACCCAGTACTTC
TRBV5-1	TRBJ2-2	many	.	CASSSLGELFF	TGCGCCAGCAGCTCTCTCGGGGAGCTGTTTTTT
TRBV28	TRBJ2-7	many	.	CASSLSQGGLYEQYF	TGTGCCAGCAGTTTGTCACAGGGTGGCCTCTACGAGCAGTACTTC
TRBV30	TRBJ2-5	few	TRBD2	CAWGEVAAGGTQYF	TGTGCCTGGGGCGAGGTGGCAGCGGGAGGGACCCAGTACTTC
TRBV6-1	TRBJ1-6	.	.	CASSERAGNSPLHF	TGTGCCAGCAGTGAACGAGCAGGCAATTCACCCCTCCACTTT
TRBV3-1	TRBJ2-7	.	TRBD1	CASSADRASSYEQYF	TGTGCCAGCAGTGCGGACAGGGCAAGCTCCTACGAGCAGTACTTC
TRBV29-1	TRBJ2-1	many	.	CSKIAGTYNEQFF	TGCAGCAAGATCGCGGGAACCTACAATGAGCAGTTCTTC